A single sample is the source of the 27 T cell receptor beta chains below, sequenced in a study of cytomegalovirus exposure and HLA in healthy donors. Primers for the PCR totalled 60 Vbeta and 13 Jbeta. Data came from immunoSEQ multiplex PCR; TCRdb stores just in-frame clones and leaves some out. Of about 110,000 clones listed, approximately 70% are singletons. The sample consisted of PBMCs. The receptors stem from a man aged 40-49 years in good health and CMV-seropositive.

This sequence joins TRBV19 and TRBJ1-1; D is undetermined. Germline CDR1 reads LNHDA; CDR2 reads SQIVND (reference sequence). The V end was cut by 3 bases, the J end by 0 bases, with 8 bases between. The CDR3 is made up of 14 amino acids. CDR3 DNA sequence: TGTGCCAGTAGTATGGAGGTGTTGAACACTGAAGCTTTCTTT. Its translation: CASSMEVLNTEAFF.

The chain is built from TRBV7-8 and TRBJ2-5; 8 nucleotides agree with TRBD2. V gave up 7 bases and J gave up 3 bases; unmatched junction bases: 4. In germline, CDR1 is SGHVS, CDR2 FQNEAQ. There are 13 residues in the CDR3. The CDR3 sequence: CASIPGGEETQYF. CDR3 DNA sequence: TGTGCCAGCATCCCGGGGGGGGAAGAGACCCAGTACTTC.

The chain links TRBV5-1 to TRBJ1-1; D is undetermined. The V end was cut by 2 bases, the J end by 6 bases, with 14 bases between. The CDR3 has 14 residues. Germline CDR1 and CDR2: SGHRS and YFSETQ. In DNA form, the CDR3 reads TGCGCCAGCAGCTTTGGAGATATGTATGCTGAAGCTTTCTTT. Its protein is CASSFGDMYAEAFF.

This chain links TRBV30 with TRBJ2-3, with TRBD2 as a possible D gene (5 bases). Trimming removed 0 bases from V and 4 bases from J, with 14 bases in between. CDR1 GTSNPN and CDR2 SVGIG come from the germline V gene (reference sequence). The CDR3 covers 15 residues. CDR3 sequence: CAWSVSLPAADTQYF. In DNA, the CDR3 is TGTGCCTGGAGTGTAAGCCTTCCAGCGGCAGATACGCAGTATTTT.

This clone came up a few times. The chain is built from TRBV4-3 and TRBJ2-3, with 7 nucleotides matching TRBD1. CDR1 is LGHNA and CDR2 is YSLEER in the germline V gene. V was pared by 5 bases and J by 4 bases, with 12 bases of the junction left unmatched. The CDR3 has 16 amino acids. In nucleotides, the CDR3 is TGCGCCAGCAGCTCCCTCGAGGGGGCCTCCCCAGATACGCAGTATTTT. Encoded protein: CASSSLEGASPDTQYF.

The chain is built from TRBV5-1 and TRBJ1-1; D call uncertain. There are 12 residues in the CDR3. Germline V CDR1 and CDR2: SGHRS, YFSETQ. Trimming cost V 0 bases and J 7 bases, with 7 bases left between them. The CDR3 nucleotides are TGCGCCAGCAGCTTGGGACGGGATGAAGCTTTCTTT. This translates into CASSLGRDEAFF.

This chain links TRBV18 with TRBJ2-7, with TRBD1 matching over 12 bases. Germline loops: CDR1 KGHSH, CDR2 LQKENI. Trimming at V came to 6 bases and at J to 6 bases, leaving 6 bases not matched to a gene. The CDR3 is 14 amino acids. The CDR3 DNA sequence: TGTGCCAGCTCCCCGGGACAGGGGGCACCCGAGCAGTACGTC. Amino acids: CASSPGQGAPEQYV.

CDR3 nucleotide sequence: TGCGCCAGCAGCTGGGCAGGGGCGAACGAGCAGTACTTC. Residues: CASSWAGANEQYF. The chain joins TRBV5-1 to TRBJ2-7, with D maybe TRBD1 (6 bases). The V and J ends lost 3 bases and 5 bases respectively, with 12 bases between them. Per the germline V gene, CDR1 is SGHRS and CDR2 is YFSETQ. The CDR3 has 13 residues.

This clone appeared a few times. This chain links TRBV27 with TRBJ1-2; tentative D call: TRBD1 (5 bases). The CDR3 extends over 14 amino acids. Trimming removed 6 bases from V and 4 bases from J, with 15 bases in between. The V gene's germline CDR1 is MNHEY and CDR2 SMNVEV (reference sequence). The CDR3 protein is CASSPRGTTYGYTF. CDR3 coding DNA: TGTGCCAGCAGCCCCCGGGGGACTACCTATGGCTACACCTTC.

The chain employs TRBV6-4 and TRBJ2-2; TRBD1 matches at 7 bases. CDR3 size: 15 residues. Germline loops: CDR1 MRHNA, CDR2 SNTAGT. The J segment lost 2 bases and the V segment lost 3 bases, leaving 3 bases of the junction unmatched. The chain's CDR3 is CASSEEGANTGELFF. CDR3 DNA sequence: TGTGCCAGCAGTGAAGAGGGGGCCAACACCGGGGAGCTGTTTTTT.

The gene calls are TRBV5-4 and TRBJ2-2; the D is unclear. Trimming shortened V by 1 base and J by 4 bases, and 14 bases separated the two germline ends. This CDR3 spans 16 amino acids. Germline lookup yields CDR1 SGHNT and CDR2 YYREEE (reference sequence). The CDR3 sequence is CASSLPPGSSTGELFF. As DNA, the CDR3 is TGTGCCAGCAGCTTGCCCCCGGGTTCGAGCACCGGGGAGCTGTTTTTT.

The genes are TRBV9 and TRBJ2-2; TRBD2 matches at 14 bases. The V gene end was trimmed by 4 bases and the J gene end by 7 bases; junction bases not matched to a gene: 12. The CDR3 is 18 residues long. Germline values: CDR1 SGDLS, CDR2 YYNGEE. The CDR3 protein is CASSLLGLAGGGGGELFF. The CDR3 bases are TGTGCCAGCAGCTTACTTGGACTAGCGGGAGGAGGAGGCGGGGAGCTGTTTTTT.

This sequence joins TRBV5-1 and TRBJ1-2, with 7 bases that match TRBD1. The trim removed 2 bases at V and 8 bases at J, leaving 9 bases unmatched. Germline CDR1 reads SGHRS; CDR2 reads YFSETQ. This CDR3 contains 14 residues. CDR3 residues: CASSLLTGEGGYTF. DNA for the CDR3: TGCGCCAGCAGCTTACTTACAGGGGAAGGGGGCTACACCTTC.

The V gene is TRBV4-1, the J gene TRBJ2-7; D is perhaps TRBD2 (6 bases). V was shortened by 2 bases and J by 4 bases, with 15 bases between the two germline ends. The germline V gene encodes CDR1 MGHRA and CDR2 YSYEKL. CDR3 length: 15 residues. Here the CDR3 DNA reads TGCGCCAGCAGCCAATATCCGTCTAGCGCATACGAGCAGTACTTC. Protein: CASSQYPSSAYEQYF.

V usage is TRBV7-2 and J usage is TRBJ2-1; TRBD1 aligns across 8 bases. In germline, CDR1 is SGHTA, CDR2 FQGNSA. Losses at the gene ends were 5 bases for V and 4 bases for J; bases not matched to a gene: 10. The CDR3 covers 16 residues. CDR3 DNA sequence: TGTGCCAGCAGCCCCGAGGACAGGGTTGGTTACAATGAGCAGTTCTTC. Residues: CASSPEDRVGYNEQFF.

The chain recombines TRBV5-1 with TRBJ2-7; D may be TRBD1 (6 bases). V was cut by 1 base and J by 6 bases, with 11 bases left in between. This CDR3 has 13 amino acids. Germline CDR1 reads SGHRS; CDR2 reads YFSETQ. This chain's CDR3 is CASSLSAGAEQYF. CDR3 sequence (DNA): TGCGCCAGCAGCTTGTCCGCAGGGGCCGAGCAGTACTTC.

Written as DNA, the CDR3 is TGTGCCAGCAGTGATGGGTCGGGGGTGTACGAGCAGTACGTC. Translated: CASSDGSGVYEQYV. The chain uses TRBV6-1 and TRBJ2-7; a possible D gene is TRBD2 (6 bases). V was shortened by 3 bases and J by 4 bases, with 13 bases between the two germline ends. From germline, CDR1 is MNHNS and CDR2 SASEGT. CDR3 length equals 14 residues.

This clone appeared a few times. J is TRBJ1-3 and V is TRBV7-6; no definite D call. Deletions cut 0 bases from V and 0 bases from J, with 6 bases between. CDR3 size: 15 residues. CDR1 is SGHVS, CDR2 FNYEAQ, per germline. This CDR3 is CASSLARSSGNTIYF. In DNA, the CDR3 is TGTGCCAGCAGCTTAGCCCGTTCCTCTGGAAACACCATATATTTT.

This clone was detected a few times. The chain links TRBV9 to TRBJ2-2; 13 bases are a match to TRBD2. Unmatched junction bases numbered 1, after V lost 3 bases and J lost 5 bases. Germline CDR1 SGDLS, CDR2 YYNGEE. There are 15 residues in the CDR3. CDR3 sequence (DNA): TGTGCCAGCAGCGGGACTAGCGGGAGAACCGGGGAGCTGTTTTTT. Encoded protein: CASSGTSGRTGELFF.

This clone was observed a handful of times. The rearrangement links TRBV28 to TRBJ1-2; D gene unclear. Germline loops: CDR1 MDHEN, CDR2 SYDVKM. V was pared by 7 bases and J by 0 bases, with 9 bases between. The CDR3 sequence is 13 residues long. The CDR3 nucleotides are TGTGCCAGCACCCCAGGCCCTAACTATGGCTACACCTTC. This codes for CASTPGPNYGYTF.

This clone was counted once. The rearrangement uses TRBV7-8 and TRBJ1-1, with 9 bases matching TRBD1. The CDR3 has 15 residues. Germline loops: CDR1 SGHVS, CDR2 FQNEAQ. With 5 bases clipped from V and 4 bases from J, the junction kept 8 bases outside the gene matches. CDR3 sequence (DNA): TGTGCCAGCAGCCCCACCGGGACAGGGAGCACTGAAGCTTTCTTT. This gives the protein CASSPTGTGSTEAFF.

The gene calls are TRBV7-9 and TRBJ1-1; 9 bases match TRBD1. Germline CDR1 SEHNR, CDR2 FQNEAQ (reference sequence). After removal of 5 bases from V and 13 bases from J, the junction contained 14 bases not matched to a gene. This CDR3 region has 14 residues. CDR3 DNA: TGTGCCAGCAGCATCCTACAACAGGGGGCGAAGGGTTTCTTT. This sequence encodes CASSILQQGAKGFF.

The V call is TRBV10-2, the J call TRBJ2-1, with D tentatively TRBD1 (6 bases). Germline CDR1 is WSHSY and CDR2 is SAAADI. The V and J ends lost 11 bases and 7 bases respectively, with 15 bases between them. This CDR3 region has 12 residues. As DNA, the CDR3 is TGCGCCTCCACGGACAGATGGAATGAGCAGTTCTTC. Residues: CASTDRWNEQFF.

The chain carries TRBV7-9 and TRBJ1-2; D is unresolved. The V end was cut by 1 base, the J end by 7 bases, with 7 bases between. The V gene's germline CDR1 is SEHNR and CDR2 FQNEAQ (reference sequence). The CDR3 has 12 residues. The CDR3 bases are TGTGCCAGCAGCTTAGAACAGTTTGGCTACACCTTC. Translated, it gives CASSLEQFGYTF.

J is TRBJ1-2 and V is TRBV11-2; D not certain. The germline V and J ends were trimmed by 3 bases and 8 bases, with 19 bases remaining between them. Germline assignment: CDR1 SGHAT and CDR2 FQNNGV. This CDR3 is 15 amino acids long. CDR3 nucleotides: TGTGCCAGCAGCTTCTATTCAACAGCCTTTGGAGGCTACACCTTC. Its protein product is CASSFYSTAFGGYTF.

V gene TRBV19 combines with J gene TRBJ1-5; D may be TRBD1 (5 bases). Trimming took 1 base from V and 2 from J, leaving 12 bases between them. Germline loops: CDR1 LNHDA, CDR2 SQIVND (reference sequence). The CDR3 is 16 residues long. DNA of the CDR3: TGTGCCAGTAGTATAGTTCTGGCGGGGGGCAATCAGCCCCAGCATTTT. Protein product: CASSIVLAGGNQPQHF.

This chain joins TRBV5-6 and TRBJ1-2; the match to TRBD1 covers 8 bases. V lost 0 bases, J lost 8 bases, and 6 bases stayed unmatched. The CDR3 is made up of 14 amino acids. Germline V lookup: CDR1 SGHDT, CDR2 YYEEEE. The CDR3 region has the DNA TGTGCCAGCAGCTTGGTCGGCAGGGGGCTCGGCTACACCTTC. Translating it yields CASSLVGRGLGYTF.